This T cell receptor beta chain was observed in a study of shared clonotypes between healthy human individuals. Looking at the study overall: Used for every donor were three CD4 naive, three CD4 memory, two CD8 naive and one CD8 memory plate.

Regarding the study as a whole: Sharing across four donors was highest in naive CD4 (approximately 5%) and lowest in memory CD8 (about 0.4%).

Data came from immunoSEQ multiplex PCR; TCRdb stores just in-frame clones and leaves some out. The sample lists more than 2 million clones, approximately 96% seen once, with roughly 0.13% in the top ten. Losses at the gene ends were 4 bases for V and 5 bases for J; bases not matched to a gene: 7. CDR1 and CDR2 (germline): SGHRS, YFSETQ. The CDR3 is 14 amino acids. A word on this clone: Its antigen is unknown. The same CDR3 can be traced to other DNA sequences in this sample.

The V and J genes are TRBV5-1 and TRBJ2-7; 9 bases agree with TRBD1. Source material: naive CD4+ T cells sorted from blood. As to subset: CD45RA+ positively selected. The source is a young man in good health. CDR3 in DNA: TGCGCCAGCAGCCTCGGGACAGGGTCCCACGAGCAGTACTTC. It is translated as CASSLGTGSHEQYF.